This TCR beta chain was sequenced in a study of vaccination and CD4 T cells after COVID-19. Study-level findings and limits: Of the reactive clones in convalescent patients, a median about 86% showed up only post-vaccination.

A word on this clonotype: What it binds is not known. The junction and the germline gene differ at one end; a read error may be behind it.

The treatment is: roughly 11-day PBMC culture with coronavirus spike peptide pools or control peptides (ViraFEST assay). Sequencing of DNA taken from cultured CD4+ T cells relied on the Oncomine TCR Beta short-read assay. TCRdb recomputed calls from the PCR reads with MiXCR, one row per CDR3 protein. The data hold about 9,300 distinct CDR3 sequences, with about 55% observed a single time. The germline CDR1 and CDR2 sequences are SGHTA and FQGNSA. The CDR3 loop spans 14 amino acids. The chain is built from TRBV7-2 and TRBJ2-5, with D perhaps given as TRBD1 or TRBD2 (5 bases each). The source is a human donor who had recovered from COVID-19. The sequencing sample was made of CD4+ T cells from blood, cultured in vitro. CDR3 coding DNA: TGTGCCAGCAGCTTAACCGGGGCCAAAGAGGCCCAGTACTTC. This gives the protein CASSLTGAKEAQYF.